This T cell receptor (beta chain) comes out of a study of cytomegalovirus exposure and HLA in healthy donors. Study observations and caveats: Researchers counted around 180 TCR beta chains as cytomegalovirus-associated. A later analysis, which compared TCR beta chains of equal frequency, found the HLA-associated ones more clonally expanded.

The PCR used 60 Vbeta and 13 Jbeta primers. The method was immunoSEQ multiplex PCR; TCRdb's version includes in-frame clones alone and lacks a portion of them. The sample yields roughly 150,000 clones, 75% to 80% seen once. In regard to this clone: The antigen remains unidentified.

The TCR was taken from a woman aged 40-49 years in good health and CMV-seropositive. The sequenced sample consisted of PBMCs.

The CDR3 here is CASRTAATTGKDYGYTF. The DNA of the CDR3 is TGTGCCAGCAGAACGGCCGCAACGACAGGGAAGGACTATGGCTACACCTTC. This rearrangement joins TRBV28 to TRBJ1-2; 7 positions agree with TRBD1. From germline, CDR1 is MDHEN and CDR2 SYDVKM. The CDR3 has 17 residues. J gave up 3 bases and V 6 bases, and 16 bases lay outside the gene matches.